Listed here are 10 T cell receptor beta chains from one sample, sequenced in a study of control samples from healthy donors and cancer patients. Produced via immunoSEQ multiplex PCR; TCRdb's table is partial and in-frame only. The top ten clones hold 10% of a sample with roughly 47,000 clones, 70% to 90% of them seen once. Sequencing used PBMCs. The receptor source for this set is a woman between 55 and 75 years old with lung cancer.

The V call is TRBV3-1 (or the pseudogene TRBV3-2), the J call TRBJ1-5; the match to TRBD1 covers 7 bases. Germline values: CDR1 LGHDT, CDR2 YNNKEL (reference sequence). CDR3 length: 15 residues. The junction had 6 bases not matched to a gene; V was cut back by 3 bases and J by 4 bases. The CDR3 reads CASSQYGTDNQPQHF. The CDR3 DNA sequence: TGTGCCAGCAGCCAGTACGGGACAGATAATCAGCCCCAGCATTTT.

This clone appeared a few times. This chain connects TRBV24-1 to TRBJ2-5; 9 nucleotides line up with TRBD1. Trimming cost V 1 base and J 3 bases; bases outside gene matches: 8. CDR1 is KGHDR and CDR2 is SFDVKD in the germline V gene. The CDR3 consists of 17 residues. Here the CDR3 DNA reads TGTGCCACCAGTGATTTTTGGGGACAGGGCGGAAAAGAGACCCAGTACTTC. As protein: CATSDFWGQGGKETQYF.

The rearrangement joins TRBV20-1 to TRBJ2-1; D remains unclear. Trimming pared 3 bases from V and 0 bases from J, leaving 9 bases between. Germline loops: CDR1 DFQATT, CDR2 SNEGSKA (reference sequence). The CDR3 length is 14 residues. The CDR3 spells CSASLRASYNEQFF. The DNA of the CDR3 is TGCAGTGCTAGTCTAAGGGCCTCCTACAATGAGCAGTTCTTC.

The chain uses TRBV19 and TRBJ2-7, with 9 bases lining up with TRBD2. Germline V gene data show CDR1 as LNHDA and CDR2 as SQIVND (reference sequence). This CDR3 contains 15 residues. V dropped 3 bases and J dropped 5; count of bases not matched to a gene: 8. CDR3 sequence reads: CASSIPGTSFHEQYF. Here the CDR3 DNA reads TGTGCCAGTAGTATTCCCGGGACTAGCTTCCACGAGCAGTACTTC.

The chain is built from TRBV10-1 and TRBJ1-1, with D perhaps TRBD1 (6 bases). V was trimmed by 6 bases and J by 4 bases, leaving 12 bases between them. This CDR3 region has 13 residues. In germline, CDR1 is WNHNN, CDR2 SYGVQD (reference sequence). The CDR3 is CASSTGSSTEAFF. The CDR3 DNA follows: TGCGCCAGCAGCACAGGGAGTAGCACTGAAGCTTTCTTT.

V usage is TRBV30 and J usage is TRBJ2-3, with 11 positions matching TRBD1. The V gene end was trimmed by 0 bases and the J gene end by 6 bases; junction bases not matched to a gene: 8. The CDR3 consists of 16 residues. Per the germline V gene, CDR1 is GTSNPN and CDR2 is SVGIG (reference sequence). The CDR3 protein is CAWSVIGQGAWDTQYF. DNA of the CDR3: TGTGCCTGGAGTGTAATAGGACAGGGGGCATGGGATACGCAGTATTTT.

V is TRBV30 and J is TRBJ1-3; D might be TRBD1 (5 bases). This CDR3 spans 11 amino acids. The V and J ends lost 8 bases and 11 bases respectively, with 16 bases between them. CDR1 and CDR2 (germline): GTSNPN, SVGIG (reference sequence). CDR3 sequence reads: CAHRPGIAIYF. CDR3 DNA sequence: TGTGCCCACCGGCCAGGGATCGCCATATATTTT.

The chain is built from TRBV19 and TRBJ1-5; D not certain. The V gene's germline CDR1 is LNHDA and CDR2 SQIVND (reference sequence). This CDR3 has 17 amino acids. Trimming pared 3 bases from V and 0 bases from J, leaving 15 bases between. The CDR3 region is CASSMDLRGDSNQPQHF. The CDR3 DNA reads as TGTGCCAGTAGTATGGACCTTCGGGGAGATAGCAATCAGCCCCAGCATTTT.

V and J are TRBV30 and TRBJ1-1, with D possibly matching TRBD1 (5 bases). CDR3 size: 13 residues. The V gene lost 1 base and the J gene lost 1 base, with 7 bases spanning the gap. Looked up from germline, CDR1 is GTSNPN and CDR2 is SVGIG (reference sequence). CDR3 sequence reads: CAWSGGENTEAFF. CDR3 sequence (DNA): TGTGCCTGGAGTGGGGGGGAGAACACTGAAGCTTTCTTT. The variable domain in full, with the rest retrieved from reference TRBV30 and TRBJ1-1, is SQTIHQWPATLVQPVGSPLSLECTVEGTSNPNLYWYRQAAGRGLQLLFYSVGIGQISSEVPQNLSASRPQDRQFILSSKKLLLSDSGFYLCAWSGGENTEAFFGQGTRLTVV.

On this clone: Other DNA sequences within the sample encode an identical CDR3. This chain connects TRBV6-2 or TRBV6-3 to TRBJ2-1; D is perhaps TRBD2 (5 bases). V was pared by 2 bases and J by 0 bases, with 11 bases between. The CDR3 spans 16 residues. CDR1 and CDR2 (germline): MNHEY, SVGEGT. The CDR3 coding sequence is TGTGCCAGCAGTTACGGTTTAGCGAGCTCCTACAATGAGCAGTTCTTC. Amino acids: CASSYGLASSYNEQFF.